This T cell receptor beta chain was identified during a study of blood T cell repertoires in COVID-19. This clone has a single count. TCRdb keeps only in-frame clones here, not all; method: immunoSEQ multiplex PCR. The sample consists of about 110,000 clones, about 85% of them appearing once. Germline-derived CDR1 and CDR2 are SGDLS and YYNGEE. The CDR3 loop spans 14 amino acids. Trimming cost V 1 base and J 3 bases, with 10 bases left between them. This sequence originates from a human donor in a cohort sampled during active COVID-19. Sequencing was carried out using peripheral blood. The chain links TRBV9 to TRBJ1-2; possibly TRBD1 for D (5 bases). The CDR3, as DNA: TGTGCCAGCAGCGTACAAGGGGCAGACTATGGCTACACCTTC. Amino acids: CASSVQGADYGYTF.